The 29 T cell receptor beta chains reported below all come from one sample, sequenced in a study of TIL therapy for anti-PD-1-resistant metastatic lung cancer. As to time point: pre-treatment sample, taken before nivolumab and TIL therapy. The immunoSEQ assay was v3. The method was immunoSEQ multiplex PCR; TCRdb's version includes in-frame clones alone and lacks a portion of them. This sample has tens of thousands of clones, with under 75% found just once. The specimen was blood, collected at baseline. These receptor sequences come from a person aged 25 to 80 with non-small cell lung cancer.

The chain is built from TRBV7-9 and TRBJ2-3; D call uncertain. In germline, CDR1 is SEHNR, CDR2 FQNEAQ (reference sequence). CDR3 length equals 13 residues. V shed 3 bases and J shed 9 bases, with 13 bases lying between them. This CDR3 reads CASSFVGEETQYF. The CDR3 DNA reads TGTGCCAGCAGCTTTGTAGGTGAAGAGACGCAGTATTTT.

The gene calls are TRBV7-9 and TRBJ2-7, with 10 bases matching TRBD1. Looked up from germline, CDR1 is SEHNR and CDR2 is FQNEAQ (reference sequence). The CDR3 has 15 residues. V lost 5 bases to trimming and J lost 2 bases; unmatched junction nucleotides: 6. In DNA form, the CDR3 reads TGTGCCAGCAGCCGTCCTGGGACAGGGGCCTACGAGCAGTACTTC. This sequence encodes CASSRPGTGAYEQYF.

This chain joins TRBV29-1 and TRBJ2-1; tentative D call: TRBD1 (8 bases). This CDR3 has 16 residues. The germline V gene has CDR1 SQVTM and CDR2 ANQGSEA. The V gene lost 7 bases and the J gene lost 2 bases, with 21 bases spanning the gap. The CDR3 region has the DNA TGCAGCGCAGGGGGCGGGAGTCGATTGGCCTACAATGAGCAGTTCTTC. Its protein is CSAGGGSRLAYNEQFF.

This clone occurred once. The V and J genes are TRBV6-1 and TRBJ2-3; the D is unclear. The germline CDR1 and CDR2 sequences are MNHNS and SASEGT. The CDR3 contains 14 residues. V was shortened by 1 base and J by 2 bases, with 7 bases between the two germline ends. CDR3 loop: CASSEDWSTDTQYF. DNA for the CDR3: TGTGCCAGCAGTGAAGATTGGTCCACAGATACGCAGTATTTT.

The chain links TRBV10-3 to TRBJ2-5, with D possibly being TRBD1 (6 bases). Between the trimmed V and J ends, which lost 2 bases and 2 bases, there was a span of 12 bases. Germline CDR1 ENHRY, CDR2 SYGVKD. CDR3 length: 15 amino acids. CDR3 residues: CAISETDSLQETQYF. CDR3 DNA: TGTGCCATCAGTGAGACGGACAGTTTGCAAGAGACCCAGTACTTC.

V is TRBV4-1 and J is TRBJ1-1; the D is unclear. The ends were cut back, 1 base at V and 1 base at J, with 13 bases in the middle. The CDR3 runs to 16 residues. Germline assignment: CDR1 MGHRA and CDR2 YSYEKL. The CDR3 DNA sequence: TGCGCCAGCAGCCAAGGCGTGGTAGGCCGGAACACTGAAGCTTTCTTT. Translated, it gives CASSQGVVGRNTEAFF.

The chain recombines TRBV25-1 with TRBJ1-1; D perhaps matches TRBD1 (5 bases). This CDR3 contains 14 residues. V lost 1 base and J 5 bases, leaving 11 bases between the germline ends. Germline values: CDR1 MGHDK, CDR2 SYGVNS. The CDR3 spells CASSELGGRTEAFF. The CDR3 region has the DNA TGTGCCAGCAGTGAATTGGGGGGGAGGACTGAAGCTTTCTTT. Full variable domain (remainder filled in from reference TRBV25-1 and TRBJ1-1): EADIYQTPRYLVIGTGKKITLECSQTMGHDKMYWYQQDPGMELHLIHYSYGVNSTEKGDLSSESTVSRIRTEHFPLTLESARPSHTSQYLCASSELGGRTEAFFGQGTRLTVV.

This clone was recorded once. The rearrangement joins TRBV7-2 to TRBJ1-2; the match to TRBD1 covers 10 bases. Per germline, CDR1 SGHTA and CDR2 FQGNSA. The CDR3 has 15 amino acids. After removal of 0 bases from V and 4 bases from J, the junction contained 2 bases not matched to a gene. In DNA form, the CDR3 reads TGTGCCAGCAGCTTAGCTGGACAGGGGGGCTATGGCTACACCTTC. It is translated as CASSLAGQGGYGYTF.

V gene TRBV5-4 combines with J gene TRBJ2-2; TRBD2 agrees at 8 bases. This CDR3 spans 14 amino acids. CDR1 SGHNT and CDR2 YYREEE come from the germline V gene (reference sequence). The junction had 6 bases not matched to a gene; V was cut back by 5 bases and J by 6 bases. CDR3 bases: TGTGCCAGCAGGCTGGTCGGGGGGGCCGGGGAGCTGTTTTTT. As protein: CASRLVGGAGELFF.

The V call is TRBV6-5, the J call TRBJ1-1, with D possibly TRBD1 on 5 matching bases. Trimming shortened V by 0 bases and J by 9 bases, and 11 bases separated the two germline ends. Germline V gives CDR1 MNHEY, CDR2 SVGAGI. The CDR3 loop spans 13 amino acids. The DNA of the CDR3 is TGTGCCAGCAGTTACTCGAAACGGGGACAAGCTTTCTTT. As protein: CASSYSKRGQAFF.

V is TRBV7-3 and J is TRBJ2-2; D remains ambiguous. Germline loops: CDR1 SGHTA, CDR2 FQGTGA. Between the trimmed V and J ends, which lost 7 bases and 5 bases, there was a span of 11 bases. The CDR3 loop spans 13 amino acids. Here the CDR3 DNA reads TGTGCCAGCAAGGAAGGGCCGACCGGGGAGCTGTTTTTT. Amino acid sequence: CASKEGPTGELFF.

The J gene is TRBJ1-1, the V gene TRBV4-1; D gene uncertain. The CDR3 has 17 residues. Germline assignment: CDR1 MGHRA and CDR2 YSYEKL. Trimming stripped 1 base from V and 1 base from J, with 16 bases between. This CDR3 is CASSQGPLTGQNTEAFF. CDR3 sequence (DNA): TGCGCCAGCAGCCAAGGTCCCTTAACCGGGCAGAACACTGAAGCTTTCTTT.

The genes are TRBV19 and TRBJ2-7; TRBD2 aligns across 8 bases. The CDR3 loop spans 15 amino acids. Germline V CDR1 and CDR2: LNHDA, SQIVND (reference sequence). Unmatched junction bases numbered 6, after V lost 2 bases and J lost 3 bases. CDR3 coding DNA: TGTGCCAGTAGTATAACCGGGACTAGGGACTACGAGCAGTACTTC. It encodes CASSITGTRDYEQYF.

Details on this clone: A junction end diverges from the germline sequence, so it may reflect a read error. This chain uses TRBV7-7 with TRBJ2-5, with 13 bases that match TRBD2. This CDR3 is 16 amino acids long. The V gene's germline CDR1 is SSHAT and CDR2 FNYEAQ (reference sequence). CDR3 amino acids: CASSGLAGVGGETQYF. The CDR3 nucleotides read TGTGCTAGCAGCGGACTAGCGGGGGTTGGCGGGGAGACCCAGTACTTC.

This CDR3 reads CASTSQFGTTYEKLFF. The CDR3 DNA is TGTGCCAGTACTTCCCAGTTCGGGACGACCTATGAAAAACTGTTTTTT. The chain couples TRBV19 to TRBJ1-4; tentatively, D is TRBD1 (5 bases). CDR3 length equals 16 residues. V shed 7 bases and J shed 6 bases, with 21 bases lying between them. Germline lookup yields CDR1 LNHDA and CDR2 SQIVND (reference sequence).

The V gene is TRBV11-3, the J gene TRBJ2-3, with TRBD2 matching over 13 bases. V was clipped by 2 bases and J by 4 bases; unmatched bases: 6. There are 17 residues in the CDR3. Germline lookup yields CDR1 SGHNT and CDR2 YENEEA. CDR3 protein: CASSLPLAGGPSDTQYF. The CDR3 coding sequence is TGTGCCAGCAGCTTACCACTAGCGGGAGGGCCGTCAGATACGCAGTATTTT.

The gene calls are TRBV28 and TRBJ1-1, with TRBD1 as a possible D gene (5 bases). Germline CDR1 reads MDHEN; CDR2 reads SYDVKM. Trimming shortened V by 6 bases and J by 0 bases, and 14 bases separated the two germline ends. The CDR3 contains 15 residues. This chain's CDR3 is CASRTQGFMNTEAFF. The CDR3 region has the DNA TGTGCCAGCAGAACTCAGGGATTCATGAACACTGAAGCTTTCTTT.

This clone was observed a handful of times. This rearrangement joins TRBV6-1 to TRBJ2-5; D remains unclear. Trimming removed 3 bases at V and 5 bases at J, with 16 bases between. Germline V lookup: CDR1 MNHNS, CDR2 SASEGT. The CDR3 runs 15 residues. This chain's CDR3 is CASSDSRASAETQYF. The DNA of the CDR3 is TGTGCCAGCAGTGATTCTAGGGCGTCTGCGGAGACCCAGTACTTC.

This clone has only a few counts. V is TRBV27 and J is TRBJ1-6; tentatively, D is TRBD1 (6 bases). The CDR3 consists of 16 residues. Trimming left V 5 bases short and J 4 bases short, with 15 bases between. The germline CDR1 and CDR2 sequences are MNHEY and SMNVEV (reference sequence). The CDR3 nucleotides read TGTGCCAGCAGTCCTTTAGGGGGGTCTTATAATTCACCCCTCCACTTT. Translating gives CASSPLGGSYNSPLHF.

The rearrangement joins TRBV19 to TRBJ2-3; D unresolved. The CDR3 is made up of 15 amino acids. The germline CDR1 and CDR2 sequences are LNHDA and SQIVND (reference sequence). The V end was cut by 6 bases, the J end by 0 bases, with 13 bases between. This CDR3 is CASRPKVSSTDTQYF. CDR3 nucleotide sequence: TGTGCCAGTAGACCCAAAGTTAGTAGCACAGATACGCAGTATTTT.

This chain connects TRBV21-1 to TRBJ1-2; the DNA was not used to check the table's D call, TRBD1. TRBV21-1 is a pseudogene segment. This CDR3 has 15 residues. Here the CDR3 DNA reads TGTGCCAGCAAACAGGACCGTGATAGTTCCTATGGCTACACCTTC. It codes for CASKQDRDSSYGYTF.

This clone has a handful of counts. This chain connects TRBV11-2 to TRBJ1-1; tentatively, D is TRBD1 (5 bases). Germline-derived CDR1 and CDR2 are SGHAT and FQNNGV. The CDR3 is 13 residues long. The V gene lost 6 bases and the J gene lost 4 bases, with 12 bases spanning the gap. CDR3 sequence (DNA): TGTGCCAGCAGATTTGACAGAACCACTGAAGCTTTCTTT. Its protein is CASRFDRTTEAFF.

The rearrangement links TRBV2 to TRBJ1-2; a weak D match, TRBD1 (6 bases). CDR1 is SNHLY and CDR2 is FYNNEI in the germline V gene. This CDR3 has 13 residues. The V end lost 7 bases, the J end lost 4 bases, and 13 bases lay between the germline ends. In DNA, the CDR3 is TGTGCCAGCACCCCACAGGGATCCTATGGCTACACCTTC. Translation gives CASTPQGSYGYTF.

The chain links TRBV6-1 to TRBJ1-1; tentatively, D is TRBD1 (5 bases). Per the germline V gene, CDR1 is MNHNS and CDR2 is SASEGT. Trimming pared 6 bases from V and 1 base from J, leaving 9 bases between. The CDR3 is made up of 13 amino acids. The CDR3 is CASRMTENTEAFF. The CDR3 DNA is TGTGCCAGCAGGATGACAGAGAACACTGAAGCTTTCTTT.

V is TRBV7-9 and J is TRBJ1-5, with TRBD1 matching over 10 bases. J gave up 6 bases and V 3 bases, and 2 bases lay outside the gene matches. The CDR3 totals 14 residues. Looked up from germline, CDR1 is SEHNR and CDR2 is FQNEAQ (reference sequence). The CDR3 loop is CASSFGTGVQPQHF. CDR3 sequence (DNA): TGTGCCAGCAGCTTCGGGACAGGGGTTCAGCCCCAGCATTTT. The entire variable domain, with the rest obtained from reference TRBV7-9 and TRBJ1-5, is as follows: DTGVSQNPRHKITKRGQNVTFRCDPISEHNRLYWYRQTLGQGPEFLTYFQNEAQLEKSRLLSDRFSAERPKGSFSTLEIQRTEQGDSAMYLCASSFGTGVQPQHFGDGTRLSIL.

The genes are TRBV5-4 and TRBJ2-5, with D possibly being TRBD2 (6 bases). This CDR3 has 14 residues. V lost 4 bases to trimming and J lost 0 bases, with 10 bases between them. Germline CDR1 is SGHNT and CDR2 is YYREEE (reference sequence). The CDR3 spells CASSRGLNQETQYF. The CDR3 DNA sequence: TGTGCCAGCAGCAGAGGACTAAACCAAGAGACCCAGTACTTC. The complete variable domain, with remaining parts taken from reference TRBV5-4 and TRBJ2-5, reads ETGVTQSPTHLIKTRGQQVTLRCSSQSGHNTVSWYQQALGQGPQFIFQYYREEENGRGNFPPRFSGLQFPNYSSELNVNALELDDSALYLCASSRGLNQETQYFGPGTRLLVL.

The chain couples TRBV7-3 to TRBJ2-1; TRBD2 agrees at 10 bases. V was pared by 1 base and J by 1 base, with 4 bases of the junction left unmatched. CDR1 and CDR2 from the germline V gene are SGHTA and FQGTGA. The CDR3 consists of 17 residues. The CDR3 DNA reads TGTGCCAGCAGCTTAATTAGGACTAGCGGATCCTACAATGAGCAGTTCTTC. This codes for CASSLIRTSGSYNEQFF.

The chain's CDR3 is CASSILGVGEDTQYF. DNA for the CDR3: TGTGCCAGTAGTATACTGGGAGTAGGGGAAGATACGCAGTATTTT. V and J are TRBV19 and TRBJ2-3; D assignment may be TRBD1 or TRBD2 (5 bases each). Germline CDR1 and CDR2: LNHDA and SQIVND (reference sequence). V was trimmed by 2 bases and J by 5 bases, leaving 14 bases between them. The CDR3 is 15 amino acids.

J is TRBJ2-4 and V is TRBV5-6; TRBD1 agrees at 7 bases. The CDR3 contains 17 residues. Trimming removed 3 bases from V and 0 bases from J; junction bases left unmatched: 9. CDR1 and CDR2 from the germline V gene are SGHDT and YYEEEE. CDR3 amino acids: CASSYRGDKLAKNIQYF. The CDR3 DNA sequence: TGTGCCAGCAGCTACAGGGGAGACAAACTAGCCAAAAACATTCAGTACTTC.